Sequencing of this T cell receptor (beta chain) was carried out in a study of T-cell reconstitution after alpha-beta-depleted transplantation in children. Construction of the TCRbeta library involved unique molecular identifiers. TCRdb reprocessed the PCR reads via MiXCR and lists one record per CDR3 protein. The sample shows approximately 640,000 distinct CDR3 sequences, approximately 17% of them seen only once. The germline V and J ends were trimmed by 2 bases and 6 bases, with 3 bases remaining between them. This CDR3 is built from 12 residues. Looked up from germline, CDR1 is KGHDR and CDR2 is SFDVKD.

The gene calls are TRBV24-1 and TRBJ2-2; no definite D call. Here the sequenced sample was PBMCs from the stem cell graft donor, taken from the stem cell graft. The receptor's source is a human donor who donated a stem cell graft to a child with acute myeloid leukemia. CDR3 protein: CATSDSAGELFF. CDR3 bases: TGTGCCACCAGTGATTCGGCCGGGGAGCTGTTTTTT.